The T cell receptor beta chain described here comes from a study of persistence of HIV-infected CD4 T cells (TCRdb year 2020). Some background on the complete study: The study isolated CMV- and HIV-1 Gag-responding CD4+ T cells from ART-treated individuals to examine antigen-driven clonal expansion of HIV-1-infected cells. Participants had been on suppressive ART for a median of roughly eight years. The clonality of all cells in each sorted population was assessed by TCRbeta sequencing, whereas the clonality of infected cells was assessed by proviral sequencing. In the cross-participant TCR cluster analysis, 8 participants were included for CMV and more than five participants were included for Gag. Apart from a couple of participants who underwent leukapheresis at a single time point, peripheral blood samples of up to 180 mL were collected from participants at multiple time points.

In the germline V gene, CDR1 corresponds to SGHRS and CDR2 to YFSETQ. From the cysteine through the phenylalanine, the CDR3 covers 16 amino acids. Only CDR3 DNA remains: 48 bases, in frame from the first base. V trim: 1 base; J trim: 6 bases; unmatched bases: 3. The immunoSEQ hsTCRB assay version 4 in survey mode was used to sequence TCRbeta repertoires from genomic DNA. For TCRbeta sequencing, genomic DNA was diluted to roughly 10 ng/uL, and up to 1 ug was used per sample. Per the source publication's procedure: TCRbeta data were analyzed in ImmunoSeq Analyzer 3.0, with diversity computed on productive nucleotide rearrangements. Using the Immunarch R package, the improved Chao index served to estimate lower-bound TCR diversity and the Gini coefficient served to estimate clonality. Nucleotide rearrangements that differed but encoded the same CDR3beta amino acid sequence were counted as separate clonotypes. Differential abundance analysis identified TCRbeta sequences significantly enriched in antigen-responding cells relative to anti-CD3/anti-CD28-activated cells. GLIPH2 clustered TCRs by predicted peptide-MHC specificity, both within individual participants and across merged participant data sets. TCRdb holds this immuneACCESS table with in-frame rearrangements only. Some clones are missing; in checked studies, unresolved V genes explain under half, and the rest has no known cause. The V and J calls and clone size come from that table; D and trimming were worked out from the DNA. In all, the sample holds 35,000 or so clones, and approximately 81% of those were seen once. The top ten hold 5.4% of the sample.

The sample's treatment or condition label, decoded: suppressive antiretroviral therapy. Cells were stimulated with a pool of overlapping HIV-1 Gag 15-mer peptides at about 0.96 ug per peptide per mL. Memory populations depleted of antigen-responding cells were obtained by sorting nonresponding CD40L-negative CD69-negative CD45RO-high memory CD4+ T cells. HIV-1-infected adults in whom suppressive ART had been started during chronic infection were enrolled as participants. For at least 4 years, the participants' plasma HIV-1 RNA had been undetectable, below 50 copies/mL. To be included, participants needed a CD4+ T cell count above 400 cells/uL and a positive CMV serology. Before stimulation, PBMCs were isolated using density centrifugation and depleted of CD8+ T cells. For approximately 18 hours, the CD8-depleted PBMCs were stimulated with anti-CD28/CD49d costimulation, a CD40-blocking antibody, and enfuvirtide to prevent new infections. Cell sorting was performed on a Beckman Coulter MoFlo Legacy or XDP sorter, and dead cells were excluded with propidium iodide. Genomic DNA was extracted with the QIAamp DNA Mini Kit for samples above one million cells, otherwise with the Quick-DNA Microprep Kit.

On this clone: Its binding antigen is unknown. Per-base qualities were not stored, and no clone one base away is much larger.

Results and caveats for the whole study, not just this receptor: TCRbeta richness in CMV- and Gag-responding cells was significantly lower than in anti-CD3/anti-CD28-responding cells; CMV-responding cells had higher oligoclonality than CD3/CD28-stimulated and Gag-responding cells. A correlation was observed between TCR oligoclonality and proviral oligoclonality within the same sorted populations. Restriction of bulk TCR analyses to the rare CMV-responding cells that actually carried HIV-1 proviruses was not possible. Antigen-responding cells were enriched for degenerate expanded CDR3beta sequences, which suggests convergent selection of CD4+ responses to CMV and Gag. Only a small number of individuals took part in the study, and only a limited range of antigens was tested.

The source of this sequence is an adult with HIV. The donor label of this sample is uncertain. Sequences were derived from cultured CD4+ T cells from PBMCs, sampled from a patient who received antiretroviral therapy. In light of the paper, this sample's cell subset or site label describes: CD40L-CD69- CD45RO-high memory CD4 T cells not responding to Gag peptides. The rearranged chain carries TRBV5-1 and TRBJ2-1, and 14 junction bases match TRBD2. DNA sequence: TGCGCCAGCAGCTTGCGCGGACTAGCGGGGGGCAATGAGCAGTTCTTC. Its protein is CASSLRGLAGGNEQFF.